Included here is one T cell receptor beta chain sequence, with context. The antigen is not known. The length of the CDR3 is 17 residues. A J-beta primer mix and a sample-barcoded 5' primer were used in a second PCR of about 7 to 12 cycles. TCRdb re-called the 5' RACE reads through MiXCR, storing one row per CDR3 protein. This sample has hundreds of thousands of distinct CDR3 sequences; 40% to 50% occur once, and the top ten carry nearly 20%. The data stem from a study of blood T cells in healthy people across ages. Study context: Per two T cells, template switching captured roughly one barcoded beta molecule.

Study-level findings and limits: Long-lived donors exceeded aged donors in naive CD4+ cells and diversity.

The source is a man in his sixties in good health. V usage is TRBV21-1 and J usage is TRBJ2-5; the table calls TRBD2, which could not be checked here. TRBV21-1 constitutes a pseudogene. The sequenced sample consisted of blood. CDR3 bases: TGTGCCAGCAGCATACGACTAGCGGGGGGGTACCAAGAGACCCAGTACTTC. Its protein is CASSIRLAGGYQETQYF.